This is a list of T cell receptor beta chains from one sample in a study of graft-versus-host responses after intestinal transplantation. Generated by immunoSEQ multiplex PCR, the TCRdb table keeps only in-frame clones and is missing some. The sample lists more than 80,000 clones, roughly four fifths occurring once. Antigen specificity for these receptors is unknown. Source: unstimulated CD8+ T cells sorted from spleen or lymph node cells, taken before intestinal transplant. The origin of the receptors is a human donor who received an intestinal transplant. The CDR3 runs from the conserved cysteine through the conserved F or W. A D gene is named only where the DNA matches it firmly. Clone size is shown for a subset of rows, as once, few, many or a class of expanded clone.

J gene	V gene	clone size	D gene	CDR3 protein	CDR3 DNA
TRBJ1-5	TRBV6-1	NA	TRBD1	CASGTGRNQPQHF	TGTGCCAGCGGGACAGGGCGTAATCAGCCCCAGCATTTT
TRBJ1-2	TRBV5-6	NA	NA	CASSPQGGGYTF	TGTGCCAGCAGCCCTCAGGGTGGTGGCTACACCTTC
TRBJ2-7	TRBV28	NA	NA	CASSLFQQTYEQYF	TGTGCCAGCAGTTTGTTCCAGCAAACTTACGAGCAGTACTTC
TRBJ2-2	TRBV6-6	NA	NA	CASSRGGRGDGGELFF	TGTGCCAGCAGTAGGGGAGGGAGGGGGGACGGGGGGGAGCTGTTTTTT
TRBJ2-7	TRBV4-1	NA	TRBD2	CASSQGLAGVRYEQYF	TGCGCCAGCAGCCAAGGACTAGCGGGAGTCAGGTACGAGCAGTACTTC
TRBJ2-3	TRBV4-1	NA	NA	CASSQDPHSTDTQYF	TGCGCCAGCAGCCAAGATCCCCACAGCACAGATACGCAGTATTTT
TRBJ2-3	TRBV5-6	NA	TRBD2	CASSKGLAGDTDTQYF	TGTGCCAGCAGCAAGGGACTAGCGGGGGACACAGATACGCAGTATTTT
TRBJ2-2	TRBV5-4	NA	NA	CASSLVGVATTGELFF	TGTGCCAGCAGCTTGGTAGGGGTTGCGACCACCGGGGAGCTGTTTTTT
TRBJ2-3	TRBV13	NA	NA	CASSLKGGHGDTQYF	TGTGCCAGCAGCTTAAAAGGGGGGCATGGAGATACGCAGTATTTT
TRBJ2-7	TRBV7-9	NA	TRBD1	CASSLEPGQSYEQYF	TGTGCCAGCAGCTTAGAACCGGGACAGTCCTACGAGCAGTACTTC
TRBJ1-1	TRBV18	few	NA	CASSPPGNTEAFF	TGTGCCAGCTCACCACCAGGGAACACTGAAGCTTTCTTT
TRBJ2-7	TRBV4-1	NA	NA	CASSQEVATYEQYF	TGCGCCAGCAGCCAAGAGGTGGCAACCTACGAGCAGTACTTC
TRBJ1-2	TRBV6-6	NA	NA	CASSYSGSYGYTF	TGTGCCAGCAGTTACTCGGGTTCCTATGGCTACACCTTC
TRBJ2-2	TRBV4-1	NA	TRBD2	CASSTPGLEAGELFF	TGCGCCAGCAGCACCCCGGGACTAGAGGCCGGGGAGCTGTTTTTT
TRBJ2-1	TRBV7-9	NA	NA	CASSQDSYEQFF	TGTGCCAGCAGCCAGGACAGTTATGAGCAGTTCTTC
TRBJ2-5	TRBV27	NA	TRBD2	CASSLIGTSGIETQYF	TGTGCCAGCAGTTTAATCGGGACTAGCGGGATCGAGACCCAGTACTTC
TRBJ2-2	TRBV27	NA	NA	CASSSGGELFF	TGTGCCAGCAGTTCCGGCGGGGAGCTGTTTTTT
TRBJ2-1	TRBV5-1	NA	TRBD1	CASSWTGFGNEQFF	TGCGCCAGCAGCTGGACAGGCTTCGGCAATGAGCAGTTCTTC
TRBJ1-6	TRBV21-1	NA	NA	CASSKGAPLHF	TGTGCCAGCAGCAAAGGTGCACCCCTCCACTTT
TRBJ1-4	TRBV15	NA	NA	CATSGTSANEKLFF	TGTGCCACCAGCGGCACAAGCGCTAATGAAAAACTGTTTTTT
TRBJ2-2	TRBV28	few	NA	CASSLGTGELFF	TGTGCCAGCAGTCTCGGAACCGGGGAGCTGTTTTTT
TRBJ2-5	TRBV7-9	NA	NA	CASSQPLTTLRETQYF	TGTGCCAGCAGCCAACCCCTGACAACGCTCCGGGAGACCCAGTACTTC
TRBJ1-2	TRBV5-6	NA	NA	CASSPLGGDYGYTF	TGTGCCAGCAGCCCCCTCGGGGGGGACTATGGCTACACCTTC
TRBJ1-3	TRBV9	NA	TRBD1	CASSTGQGTGNTIYF	TGTGCCAGCAGCACCGGACAGGGAACTGGAAACACCATATATTTT
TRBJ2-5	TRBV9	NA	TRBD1	CASSPKPGGVETQYF	TGTGCCAGCAGCCCTAAACCAGGGGGCGTTGAGACCCAGTACTTC
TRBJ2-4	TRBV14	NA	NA	CASSQGKGAKNIQYF	TGTGCCAGCAGCCAAGGGAAGGGAGCCAAAAACATTCAGTACTTC
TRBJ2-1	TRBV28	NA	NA	CASSLLRGHRRSYNEQFF	TGTGCCAGCAGCCTGCTCCGGGGACACCGACGCTCCTACAATGAGCAGTTCTTC
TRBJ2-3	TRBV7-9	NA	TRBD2	CATPSGGGPTDTQYF	TGTGCCACCCCTTCTGGCGGGGGGCCCACAGATACGCAGTATTTT
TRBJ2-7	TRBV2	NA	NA	CATAPGVSYEQYF	TGTGCCACAGCCCCGGGAGTCTCCTACGAGCAGTACTTC
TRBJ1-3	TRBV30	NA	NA	CALKRGNTIYF	TGTGCCCTCAAAAGGGGAAACACCATATATTTT
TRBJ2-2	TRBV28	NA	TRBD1	CASSLGGTGPIPVNTGELFF	TGTGCCAGCAGTTTGGGCGGGACAGGGCCTATCCCGGTTAACACCGGGGAGCTGTTTTTT
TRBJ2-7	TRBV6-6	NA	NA	CASSYRAWRHEQYF	TGTGCCAGCAGCTACCGGGCCTGGCGCCACGAGCAGTACTTC
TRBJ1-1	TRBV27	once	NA	CASRGWGGHYFMNTEAFF	TGTGCCAGCAGGGGTTGGGGGGGACATTACTTCATGAACACTGAAGCTTTCTTT
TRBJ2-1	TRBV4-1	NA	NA	CASSQGQAKGGPNEQFF	TGCGCCAGCAGCCAAGGCCAGGCCAAGGGGGGCCCCAATGAGCAGTTCTTC
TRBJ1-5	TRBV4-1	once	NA	CASSYIYSNQPQHF	TGCGCCAGCAGCTATATTTATAGCAATCAGCCCCAGCATTTT